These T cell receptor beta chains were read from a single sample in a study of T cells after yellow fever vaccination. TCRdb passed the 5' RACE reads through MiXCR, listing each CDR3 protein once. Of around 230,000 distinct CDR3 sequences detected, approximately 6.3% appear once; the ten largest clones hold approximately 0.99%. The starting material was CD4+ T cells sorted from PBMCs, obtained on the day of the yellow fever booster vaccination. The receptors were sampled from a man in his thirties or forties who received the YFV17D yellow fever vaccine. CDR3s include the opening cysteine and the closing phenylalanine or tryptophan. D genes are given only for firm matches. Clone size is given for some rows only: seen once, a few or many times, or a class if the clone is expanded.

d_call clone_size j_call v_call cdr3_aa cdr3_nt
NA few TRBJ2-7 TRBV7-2 CASSLESGHYEQYF TGTGCCAGCAGCTTAGAGTCGGGCCACTACGAGCAGTACTTC
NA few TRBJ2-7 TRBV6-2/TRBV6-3 CASRIQGAREQYF TGTGCCAGCAGAATACAGGGAGCCCGCGAGCAGTACTTC
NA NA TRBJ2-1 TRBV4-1 CASRPGDTRSYNEQFF TGCGCCAGCAGGCCGGGAGACACACGGTCCTACAATGAGCAGTTCTTC
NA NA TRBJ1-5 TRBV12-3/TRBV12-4 CASSFGWTLRNQPQHF TGTGCCAGCAGTTTCGGCTGGACTCTTCGGAATCAGCCCCAGCATTTT
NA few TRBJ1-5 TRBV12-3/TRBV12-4 CASSLKKGEGQPQHF TGTGCCAGCAGTTTAAAGAAGGGGGAGGGTCAGCCCCAGCATTTT
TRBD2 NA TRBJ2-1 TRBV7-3 CASSGGTSGSYEQFF TGTGCCAGCAGCGGGGGGACTAGCGGGAGCTATGAGCAGTTCTTC
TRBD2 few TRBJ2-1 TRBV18 CASSPDRAGDNEQFF TGTGCCAGCTCACCAGATCGGGCGGGAGACAATGAGCAGTTCTTC
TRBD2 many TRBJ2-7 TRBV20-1 CSARVGTSNHEQYF TGCAGTGCTAGAGTGGGGACTAGTAACCACGAGCAGTACTTC
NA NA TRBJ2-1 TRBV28 CASSLFRTFGNEQFF TGTGCCAGCAGTTTATTCCGTACATTTGGGAATGAGCAGTTCTTC
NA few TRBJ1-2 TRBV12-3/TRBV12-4 CASSFEATSGYTF TGTGCCAGCAGTTTCGAAGCTACCTCAGGCTACACCTTC
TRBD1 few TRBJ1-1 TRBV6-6 CASYRGGTEAFF TGTGCCAGCTACAGGGGCGGCACTGAAGCTTTCTTT
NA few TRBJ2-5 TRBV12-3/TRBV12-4 CASSPVYSLTQETQYF TGTGCCAGCAGCCCGGTTTACTCCCTGACACAAGAGACCCAGTACTTC
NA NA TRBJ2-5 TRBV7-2 CASSLGGRGAEKYF TGTGCCAGCAGCTTAGGGGGCAGGGGAGCAGAAAAGTACTTC
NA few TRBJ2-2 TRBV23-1 CASSPILNGPTGELFF TGCGCCAGCAGTCCCATACTCAATGGTCCCACCGGGGAGCTGTTTTTT
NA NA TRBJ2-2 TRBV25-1 CASTQWGAGELFF TGTGCCAGCACCCAGTGGGGGGCCGGGGAGCTGTTTTTT
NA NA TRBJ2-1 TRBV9 CASSVSWAGYNEQFF TGTGCCAGCAGCGTATCCTGGGCGGGGTACAATGAGCAGTTCTTC
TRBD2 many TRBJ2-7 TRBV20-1 CSARGTGTSGDYEQYF TGCAGTGCTAGGGGGACCGGGACTAGCGGAGATTACGAGCAGTACTTC